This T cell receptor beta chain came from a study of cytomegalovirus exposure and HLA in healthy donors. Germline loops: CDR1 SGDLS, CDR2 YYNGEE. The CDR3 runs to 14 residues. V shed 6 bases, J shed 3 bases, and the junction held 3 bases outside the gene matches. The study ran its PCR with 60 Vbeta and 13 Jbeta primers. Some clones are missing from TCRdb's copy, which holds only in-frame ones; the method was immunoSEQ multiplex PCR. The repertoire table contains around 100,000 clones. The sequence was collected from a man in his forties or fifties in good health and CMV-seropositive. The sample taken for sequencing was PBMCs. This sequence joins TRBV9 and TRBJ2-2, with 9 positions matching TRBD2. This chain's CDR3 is CASTRLADTGELFF. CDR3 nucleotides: TGTGCCAGCACTCGACTAGCGGACACCGGGGAGCTGTTTTTT.